This T cell receptor (beta chain) came from a study of human T cells and chemical hapten exposure (dated by TCRdb to about 2021). About the study as a whole: The libraries were sequenced as a pool, and the TCR yield per sample differed mostly because of small variations in library volumes within the pool. This study followed changes in the peripheral blood TCR repertoire in vivo during primary and secondary sensitization of alopecia patients to the hapten diphenylcyclopropenone (DPC). For every blood RNA sample, sequencing covered both the TCR alpha and TCR beta chains. Study-level results and caveats: DPC sensitization did not change the number of TCRs with a frequency above 1 in 1000, and there was no evidence of changes in global repertoire structure. After repeated subsampling, changes were observed in the strength of the expansion versus patch-test correlation and in the threshold at which the correlation became significant.

CDR1 is given as MDHEN and CDR2 as SYDVKM, both from the germline V gene. The CDR3, from cysteine to phenylalanine, totals 15 residues. Just CDR3 DNA is preserved here, 45 bases in frame from base 1. The V and J ends are trimmed by 6 bases and 2 bases, leaving 14 bases between them. This specimen's time point label, per the study, means: healthy volunteer bleed at 6 weeks. Unfractionated whole blood was collected in Tempus Blood RNA tubes, and total RNA was extracted from that blood. About 5 healthy volunteers served as TCR sequencing controls and were bled at day 0, 2 weeks and 6 weeks. Note on this clonotype: What antigen it recognizes has not been identified. No qualities accompany the bases; no much larger clone lies one base away.

The library was generated by RACE. TCRdb names NextSeq 500 as the instrument used. Library preparation attached unique molecular identifiers to individual cDNA molecules for quantitative, reproducible TCR counting. The paper's processing steps were these. A median of approximately 96,000 TCRs per sample was observed, with a range of about 23,224 to 750,000. The Decombinator software suite was used to annotate V, J and CDR3 in the TCR reads. Every sample was subsampled to the same number of TCRs (28,000) for the PS versus PT1 abundance plots. TCRs were defined as expanded if absent before sensitization and observed at least eight times at the 2-week time point. TCRdb itself trimmed the public reads at Q25 with fastp, ran MiXCR and retained productive beta chains. Identical CDR3 proteins give one entry, which carries the most common genes and DNA. The V and J calls were determined by TCRdb, not by the authors. The sample table contains about 65,000 distinct CDR3 sequences; only one count was recorded for 6% to 7% of them. The top ten clonotypes cover around 3.4% of the sample.

The chain links TRBV28 with TRBJ2-1; TRBD2 is a possible D gene, resting on 6 matching bases. The sequencing input was whole blood. The source is a female donor in good health. Some clones in this sample may be carry-over from other donors' samples. The nucleotide sequence reads as follows: TGTGCCAGCAGCCCGGGACTTTTGACCTACAATGAGCAGTTCTTC. Its coded protein is CASSPGLLTYNEQFF.